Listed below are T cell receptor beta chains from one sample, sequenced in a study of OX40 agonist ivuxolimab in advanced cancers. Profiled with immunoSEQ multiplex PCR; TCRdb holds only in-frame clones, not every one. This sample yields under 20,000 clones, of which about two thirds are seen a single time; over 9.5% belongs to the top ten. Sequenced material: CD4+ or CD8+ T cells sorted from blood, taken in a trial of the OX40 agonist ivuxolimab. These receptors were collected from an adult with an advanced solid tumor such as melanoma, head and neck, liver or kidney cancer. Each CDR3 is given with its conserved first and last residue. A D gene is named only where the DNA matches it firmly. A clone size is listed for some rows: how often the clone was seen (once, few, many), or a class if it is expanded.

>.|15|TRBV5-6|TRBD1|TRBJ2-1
CASSSAGQGDIEQFF
TGTGCCAGCAGCTCCGCGGGACAGGGGGATATTGAGCAGTTCTTC
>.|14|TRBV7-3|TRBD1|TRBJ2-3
CASSPSPGTGDLHF
TGTGCCAGCAGCCCCTCCCCCGGGACAGGGGATTTGCATTTT
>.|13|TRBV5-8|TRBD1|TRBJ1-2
CASNRRGDYGYTF
TGTGCCAGCAACCGCAGGGGGGACTATGGCTACACCTTC
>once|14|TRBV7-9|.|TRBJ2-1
CASSGGAKTNEQFF
TGTGCCAGCAGCGGGGGGGCTAAAACGAATGAGCAGTTCTTC
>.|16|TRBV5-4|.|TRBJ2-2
CASSWGHRANTGELFF
TGTGCCAGCAGCTGGGGACACCGCGCGAACACCGGGGAGCTGTTTTTT
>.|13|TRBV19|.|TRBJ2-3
CASSTQSTDTQYF
TGTGCCAGTAGTACACAGAGCACAGATACGCAGTATTTT
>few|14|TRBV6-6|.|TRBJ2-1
CASSPMDYGNEQFF
TGTGCCAGCAGCCCCATGGACTACGGCAATGAGCAGTTCTTC
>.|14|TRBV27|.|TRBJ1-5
CASSLNPTSQPQHF
TGTGCCAGCAGTTTAAATCCTACGTCCCAGCCCCAGCATTTT
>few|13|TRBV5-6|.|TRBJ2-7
CASSPGADYEQYF
TGTGCCAGCAGCCCCGGAGCCGACTACGAGCAGTACTTC
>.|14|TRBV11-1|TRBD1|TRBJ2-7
CASSFGTGSYEQYF
TGTGCCAGCAGCTTTGGGACAGGGTCCTACGAGCAGTACTTC
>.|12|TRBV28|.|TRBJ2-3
CASSKGLDTQYF
TGTGCCAGCTCTAAAGGACTAGATACGCAGTATTTT
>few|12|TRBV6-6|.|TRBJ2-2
CASSPNTGELFF
TGTGCCAGCAGCCCTAACACCGGGGAGCTGTTTTTT
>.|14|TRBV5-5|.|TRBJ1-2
CASSLVDGNYGYTF
TGTGCCAGCAGCTTAGTCGACGGTAACTATGGCTACACCTTC
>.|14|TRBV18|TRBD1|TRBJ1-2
CASLGTGATYGYTF
TGTGCCAGCTTGGGGACAGGAGCCACCTATGGCTACACCTTC
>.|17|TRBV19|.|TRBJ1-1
CASKTRDSTSMNTEAFF
TGTGCCAGTAAAACCCGGGACTCAACGTCCATGAACACTGAAGCTTTCTTT
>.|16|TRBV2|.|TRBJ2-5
CASSEASGMWQETQYF
TGTGCCAGCAGTGAAGCTTCGGGGATGTGGCAAGAGACCCAGTACTTC
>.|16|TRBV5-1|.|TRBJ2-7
CASSSELGLKVYEQYF
TGCGCCAGCAGCTCTGAATTGGGTCTAAAGGTCTACGAGCAGTACTTC
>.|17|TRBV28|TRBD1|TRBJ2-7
CASSPRTGRYNYGEQYF
TGTGCCAGCAGTCCTCGGACAGGAAGGTACAATTATGGCGAGCAGTACTTC